One sample yielded the 9 T cell receptor beta chains listed below, sequenced in a study of T cells in localized non-small cell lung cancer. The table came from immunoSEQ multiplex PCR; TCRdb's copy has only in-frame clones and leaves some out. The repertoire has approximately 140,000 clones, roughly 90% of them found once; the top ten carry over 1.5%. Sequences were derived from peripheral blood, sampled before any cancer treatment. All receptors come from a female donor aged 60 or older with stage I lung adenocarcinoma.

The V gene is TRBV6-1, the J gene TRBJ2-7, with no clear D. The CDR3 has 16 residues. The V end lost 1 base, the J end lost 2 bases, and 15 bases lay between the germline ends. Germline loops: CDR1 MNHNS, CDR2 SASEGT. The CDR3 DNA is TGTGCCAGCAGTGAAGGCTTCTCCGTAAGGGCCTACGAGCAGTACTTC. Its protein is CASSEGFSVRAYEQYF.

The chain recombines TRBV4-1 with TRBJ2-7; D gene ambiguous. The V end was cut by 4 bases, the J end by 3 bases, with 16 bases between. Germline V gene data show CDR1 as MGHRA and CDR2 as YSYEKL. This CDR3 region has 15 residues. The CDR3 DNA reads as TGCGCCAGCAGCCCCGACCGTCAGGCAAACTACGAGCAGTACTTC. As protein: CASSPDRQANYEQYF.

The chain has TRBV5-1 and TRBJ1-4; D gene uncertain. With 0 bases removed from V and 8 bases from J, the gap between germline ends came to 14 bases. The germline gives CDR1 SGHRS, CDR2 YFSETQ. This CDR3 contains 15 residues. CDR3 sequence reads: CASSLAGQATEKLFF. The CDR3 DNA follows: TGCGCCAGCAGCTTGGCCGGGCAGGCCACCGAAAAACTGTTTTTT.

This chain links TRBV28 with TRBJ2-6; tentatively, D is TRBD1 (6 bases). The CDR3 length is 16 residues. V lost 10 bases to trimming and J lost 2 bases, with 18 bases between them. CDR1 and CDR2 from the germline V gene are MDHEN and SYDVKM. The CDR3 nucleotides are TGTGCCACCTCACCGGGACACACAGCTGGGGCCAACGTCCTGACTTTC. Its protein product is CATSPGHTAGANVLTF.

The chain has TRBV28 and TRBJ2-7, with no clear D. The V end was cut by 7 bases, the J end by 7 bases, with 23 bases between. Germline V lookup: CDR1 MDHEN, CDR2 SYDVKM. The CDR3 sequence is 15 residues long. The CDR3 loop reads CASNYFRSEGREQYF. The CDR3 bases are TGTGCCAGCAATTACTTTCGGTCTGAAGGACGGGAGCAGTACTTC.

V and J are TRBV4-2 and TRBJ2-5; D gene ambiguous. From germline, CDR1 is LGHNA and CDR2 YNFKEQ. Between the trimmed V and J ends, which lost 0 bases and 5 bases, there was a span of 10 bases. The CDR3 has 14 amino acids. CDR3 protein: CASSQDLERETQYF. The CDR3 DNA follows: TGTGCCAGCAGCCAAGATCTAGAGAGGGAGACCCAGTACTTC.

Comments on this clone: Mismatch with germline at one junction end may stem from a read error. This sequence joins TRBV7-7 and TRBJ2-5, with 12 bases fitting TRBD2. The CDR3 covers 16 residues. In germline, CDR1 is SSHAT, CDR2 FNYEAQ (reference sequence). The CDR3 is CASSQRRLAGAETQYF. The CDR3 DNA is TGTGCTAGCAGCCAAAGGCGACTAGCGGGAGCAGAGACCCAGTACTTC. The variable domain in full, with the rest retrieved from reference TRBV7-7 and TRBJ2-5, is GAGVSQSPRYKVTKRGQDVTLRCDPISSHATLYWYQQALGQGPEFLTYFNYEAQPDKSGLPSDRFSAERPEGSISTLTIQRTEQRDSAMYRCASSQRRLAGAETQYFGPGTRLLVL.

V usage is TRBV4-1 and J usage is TRBJ2-2, with 9 bases fitting TRBD1. Germline V gene data show CDR1 as MGHRA and CDR2 as YSYEKL. The ends lost 4 bases at V and 6 bases at J; junction bases unmatched: 9. CDR3 size: 16 residues. The DNA for the CDR3 is TGCGCCAGCAGCCCGGGGACAGGGCATATGTCCGGGGAGCTGTTTTTT. Translating it yields CASSPGTGHMSGELFF.

V gene TRBV9 combines with J gene TRBJ2-7, with 10 bases aligning to TRBD2. Trimming at V came to 3 bases and at J to 1 base, leaving 1 base not matched to a gene. The germline CDR1 and CDR2 sequences are SGDLS and YYNGEE. The CDR3 contains 14 residues. The CDR3 region is CASSALAGSYEQYF. The CDR3 coding sequence is TGTGCCAGCAGCGCACTAGCGGGGTCCTACGAGCAGTACTTC.